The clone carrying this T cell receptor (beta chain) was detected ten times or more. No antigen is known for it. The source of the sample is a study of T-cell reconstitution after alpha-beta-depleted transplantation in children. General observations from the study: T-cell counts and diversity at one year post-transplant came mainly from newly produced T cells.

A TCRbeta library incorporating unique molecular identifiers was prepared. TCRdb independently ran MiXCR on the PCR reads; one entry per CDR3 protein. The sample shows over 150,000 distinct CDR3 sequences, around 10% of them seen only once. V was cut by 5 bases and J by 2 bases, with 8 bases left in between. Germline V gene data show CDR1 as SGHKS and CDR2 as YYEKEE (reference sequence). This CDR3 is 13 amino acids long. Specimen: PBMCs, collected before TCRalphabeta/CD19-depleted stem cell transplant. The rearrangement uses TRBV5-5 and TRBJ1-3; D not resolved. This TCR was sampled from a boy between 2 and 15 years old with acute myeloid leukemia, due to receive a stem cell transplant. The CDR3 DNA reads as TGTGCCAGCAGGCATGCGACTGGAAACACCATATATTTT. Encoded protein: CASRHATGNTIYF. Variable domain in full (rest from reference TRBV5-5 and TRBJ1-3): DAGVTQSPTHLIKTRGQQVTLRCSPISGHKSVSWYQQVLGQGPQFIFQYYEKEERGRGNFPDRFSARQFPNYSSELNVNALLLGDSALYLCASRHATGNTIYFGEGSWLTVV.